The TCR beta chain under discussion was sequenced for a study of cytomegalovirus exposure and HLA in healthy donors. Looking at the study overall: Early release data held 80 million to 100 million unique TCRs from HLA-typed donors.

Vbeta (60) and Jbeta (13) primers were used in the PCR. Data came from immunoSEQ multiplex PCR; TCRdb stores just in-frame clones and leaves some out. The table records about 140,000 clones, less than 80% of them present only once. V lost 1 base and J lost 1, with 17 bases in between. The germline CDR1 and CDR2 sequences are SGHTA and FQGNSA. CDR3 size: 18 residues. This TCR was sampled from a man aged 45 to 65 in good health and CMV-seropositive. V gene TRBV7-2 combines with J gene TRBJ2-1, with D tentatively TRBD2 (5 bases). Input material: PBMCs. The CDR3: CASSLGVGSLQSYNEQFF. The DNA of the CDR3 is TGTGCCAGCAGCTTAGGGGTTGGGAGCCTCCAATCCTACAATGAGCAGTTCTTC.